Included here is one T cell receptor (beta chain) sequence, with context. Its antigen remains undetermined. No much larger clone is present one base from it, and per-base qualities are unavailable. This entry is derived from a study of T cell changes during pregnancy in multiple sclerosis (dated by TCRdb to the late 2010s). With regard to the full study: The study examined how the T cell repertoire changed over the course of pregnancy in women with multiple sclerosis.

Including cysteine and phenylalanine, the CDR3 has 13 amino acids. The retained sequence is limited to the CDR3, 39 bases, with the frame set at the first base. V and J are trimmed by 4 bases and 9 bases, and the gene matches miss 7 bases of the junction. CDR1 and CDR2, looked up from the germline V gene, are SGHVS and FQNEAQ. The library was prepared using the immunoSEQ multiplex PCR assay. TCRdb holds this immuneACCESS table with in-frame rearrangements only. Some clones are missing; in checked studies, unresolved V genes explain under half, and the rest has no known cause. Across this sample there are under 120,000 clones, with roughly nine tenths seen only once. Approximately 3.5% of the sample rests with the top ten.

The clonotype comes from a female donor with multiple sclerosis, enrolled in a pregnancy study. This receptor chain uses TRBV7-8 and TRBJ1-2; a stretch of 8 junction bases matches TRBD1. Sequenced material: peripheral blood, taken after pregnancy. The bases read TGTGCCAGCAGCTACCGGACAGGGAGCAGCTACACCTTC. Its protein product is CASSYRTGSSYTF. This CDR3, with the reference TRBV7-8 and TRBJ1-2 proteins standing in past its ends, gives the full variable domain GAGVSQSPRYKVAKRGQDVALRCDPISGHVSLFWYQQALGQGPEFLTYFQNEAQLDKSGLPSDRFFAERPEGSVSTLKIQRTQQEDSAVYLCASSYRTGSSYTFGSGTRLTVV.